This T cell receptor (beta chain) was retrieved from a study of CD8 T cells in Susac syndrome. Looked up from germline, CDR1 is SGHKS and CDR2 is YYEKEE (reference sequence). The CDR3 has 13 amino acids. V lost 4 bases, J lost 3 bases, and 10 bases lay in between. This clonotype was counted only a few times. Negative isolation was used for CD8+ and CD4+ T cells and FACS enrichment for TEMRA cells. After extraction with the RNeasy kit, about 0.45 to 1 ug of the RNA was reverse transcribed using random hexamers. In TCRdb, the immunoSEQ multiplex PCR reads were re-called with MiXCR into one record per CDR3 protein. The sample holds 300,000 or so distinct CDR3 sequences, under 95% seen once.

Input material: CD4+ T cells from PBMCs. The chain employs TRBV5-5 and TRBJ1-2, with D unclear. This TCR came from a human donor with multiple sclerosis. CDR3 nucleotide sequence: TGTGCCAGCAGCCTGGACGGGGACTATGGCTACACCTTC. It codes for CASSLDGDYGYTF.